Each of the 23 T cell receptor beta chains below was sequenced from the same sample in a study of cytomegalovirus exposure and HLA in healthy donors. Method: immunoSEQ multiplex PCR; TCRdb's copy keeps in-frame clones and lacks some. The data hold more than 140,000 clones, with roughly nine tenths observed a single time. What was sequenced was PBMCs. These receptors came from a woman between 18 and 29 years old in good health and CMV-seropositive.

The rearrangement joins TRBV9 to TRBJ2-1, with TRBD2 matching over 7 bases. CDR1 SGDLS and CDR2 YYNGEE come from the germline V gene. With 4 bases clipped from V and 7 bases from J, the junction kept 5 bases outside the gene matches. This CDR3 has 13 amino acids. The CDR3 loop is CASSRGSENEQFF. The CDR3 nucleotides read TGTGCCAGCAGCCGCGGGAGTGAGAATGAGCAGTTCTTC.

The table lists this clone with a few counts. The chain has TRBV5-1 and TRBJ2-3; 8 bases fit TRBD2. V shed 7 bases and J 1 base; nucleotides not matched to a gene: 11. This CDR3 is 16 amino acids long. Germline CDR1 SGHRS, CDR2 YFSETQ. In DNA form, the CDR3 reads TGCGCCAGCGGCGGGAGTGAGACTAGCGGCACAGATACGCAGTATTTT. Translation gives CASGGSETSGTDTQYF.

This rearrangement joins TRBV28 to TRBJ1-2, with D uncertain. This CDR3 is built from 13 residues. Trimming stripped 8 bases from V and 0 bases from J, with 10 bases between. The V gene's germline CDR1 is MDHEN and CDR2 SYDVKM. Written as DNA, the CDR3 is TGTGCCAGCTGCTTGACATCTAACTATGGCTACACCTTC. The encoded protein is CASCLTSNYGYTF.

The chain recombines TRBV9 with TRBJ2-5; 8 bases map to TRBD2. CDR3 length equals 19 residues. From germline, CDR1 is SGDLS and CDR2 YYNGEE. V trimming: 0 bases; J trimming: 4 bases; junction bases outside the gene matches: 17. CDR3 nucleotide sequence: TGTGCCAGCAGCGTAGGCGTTGGGGCGGGACCCGGGACTAGAGAGACCCAGTACTTC. It yields the protein CASSVGVGAGPGTRETQYF.

The sample holds one count of this clone. The chain couples TRBV19 to TRBJ2-5, with 12 bases fitting TRBD2. This CDR3 has 16 amino acids. Germline values: CDR1 LNHDA, CDR2 SQIVND (reference sequence). The junction had 9 bases not matched to a gene; V was cut back by 6 bases and J by 4 bases. CDR3: CASRSPLAGGGETQYF. DNA of the CDR3: TGTGCCAGTAGGTCTCCACTAGCGGGAGGCGGAGAGACCCAGTACTTC.

The CDR3: CASSPGQANYGYTF. CDR3 coding DNA: TGTGCCAGCAGCCCCGGACAGGCCAACTATGGCTACACCTTC. The chain is built from TRBV11-2 and TRBJ1-2; 7 bases agree with TRBD1. This CDR3 spans 14 amino acids. Germline loops: CDR1 SGHAT, CDR2 FQNNGV. After removal of 5 bases from V and 2 bases from J, the junction contained 5 bases not matched to a gene. The full variable domain, with the rest looked up from reference TRBV11-2 and TRBJ1-2, is EAGVAQSPRYKIIEKRQSVAFWCNPISGHATLYWYQQILGQGPKLLIQFQNNGVVDDSQLPKDRFSAERLKGVDSTLKIQPAKLEDSAVYLCASSPGQANYGYTFGSGTRLTVV.

V and J are TRBV6-5 and TRBJ2-4; D ambiguous. V was cut by 0 bases and J by 1 base, with 10 bases left in between. Germline V gene sequence: CDR1 MNHEY, CDR2 SVGAGI. The CDR3 is 16 residues long. The CDR3 reads CASSYSLGAAKNIQYF. The CDR3 DNA sequence: TGTGCCAGCAGTTACTCACTTGGAGCCGCCAAAAACATTCAGTACTTC.

The table lists this clone with a few counts. The chain recombines TRBV28 with TRBJ1-2; 8 nucleotides match TRBD1. CDR3 length: 15 amino acids. Unmatched junction bases numbered 10, after V lost 6 bases and J lost 4 bases. Germline CDR1 MDHEN, CDR2 SYDVKM. CDR3 loop: CASRPRQGAFYGYTF. The CDR3 region has the DNA TGTGCCAGCAGGCCACGCCAGGGGGCTTTCTATGGCTACACCTTC.

The chain uses TRBV19 and TRBJ2-2, with TRBD2 matching over 8 bases. Germline CDR1 LNHDA, CDR2 SQIVND (reference sequence). V was pared by 5 bases and J by 2 bases, with 13 bases of the junction left unmatched. The CDR3 has 18 residues. CDR3 loop: CASSPRLAGGVNTGELFF. The CDR3 coding sequence is TGTGCCAGTAGTCCAAGGTTGGCGGGAGGAGTTAACACCGGGGAGCTGTTTTTT.

The chain combines TRBV9 with TRBJ2-2; D unresolved. This CDR3 region has 13 residues. Germline CDR1 and CDR2: SGDLS and YYNGEE. Trimming removed 3 bases at V and 11 bases at J, with 14 bases between. CDR3 sequence reads: CASSGALGLELFF. The CDR3 bases are TGTGCCAGCAGCGGGGCGCTGGGCCTTGAGCTGTTTTTT.

This chain links TRBV11-2 with TRBJ2-1, with D possibly TRBD2 on 6 matching bases. The CDR3 is 14 residues long. The germline CDR1 and CDR2 sequences are SGHAT and FQNNGV. The V and J ends lost 1 base and 6 bases respectively, with 10 bases between them. As DNA, the CDR3 is TGTGCCAGCAGCTTAGCGGGAGAGGGCAATGAGCAGTTCTTC. Protein: CASSLAGEGNEQFF.

The chain joins TRBV29-1 to TRBJ2-7; 8 bases match TRBD2. J gave up 3 bases and V 4 bases, and 8 bases lay outside the gene matches. CDR3 length equals 14 residues. Germline-derived CDR1 and CDR2 are SQVTM and ANQGSEA. CDR3 in amino acids: CSVAVGRDYYEQYF. In nucleotides, the CDR3 is TGCAGCGTTGCGGTCGGGAGGGATTACTACGAGCAGTACTTC.

V and J are TRBV5-6 and TRBJ2-1; D not resolved. Between the trimmed V and J ends, which lost 2 bases and 5 bases, there was a span of 11 bases. The CDR3 totals 14 residues. Looked up from germline, CDR1 is SGHDT and CDR2 is YYEEEE. CDR3 loop: CASSLWLVDNEQFF. As DNA, the CDR3 is TGTGCCAGCAGCTTATGGCTGGTTGACAATGAGCAGTTCTTC.

The chain uses TRBV7-8 and TRBJ2-3; perhaps TRBD2 as D (6 bases). Trimming shortened V by 2 bases and J by 3 bases, and 15 bases separated the two germline ends. The CDR3 extends over 16 amino acids. Germline V gene lookup returns CDR1 SGHVS and CDR2 FQNEAQ. DNA of the CDR3: TGTGCCAGCAGCTTAAGTGCGGGATTAACGACAGATACGCAGTATTTT. It is translated as CASSLSAGLTTDTQYF.

Here the CDR3 reads CASREQDTEAFF. CDR3 in DNA: TGTGCCAGCAGAGAACAGGACACTGAAGCTTTCTTT. The genes are TRBV28 and TRBJ1-1; D is perhaps TRBD1 (5 bases). The V end lost 6 bases, the J end lost 3 bases, and 8 bases lay between the germline ends. CDR1 is MDHEN, CDR2 SYDVKM, per germline. The CDR3 consists of 12 residues.

In nucleotides, the CDR3 is TGTGCCAGCAGCGATACTCGGGAGGATGAGCAGTTCTTC. This encodes CASSDTREDEQFF. This chain links TRBV5-6 with TRBJ2-1, with 7 nucleotides matching TRBD2. This CDR3 comprises 13 residues. The V and J ends lost 4 bases and 8 bases, in that order; junction bases with no gene match: 6. Germline V gene sequence: CDR1 SGHDT, CDR2 YYEEEE. The whole variable domain, remainder taken from reference TRBV5-6 and TRBJ2-1, is DAGVTQSPTHLIKTRGQQVTLRCSPKSGHDTVSWYQQALGQGPQFIFQYYEEEERQRGNFPDRFSGHQFPNYSSELNVNALLLGDSALYLCASSDTREDEQFFGPGTRLTVL.

The chain is built from TRBV10-1 and TRBJ1-4; 7 bases are a match to TRBD1. Germline V gives CDR1 WNHNN, CDR2 SYGVQD (reference sequence). The CDR3 sequence is 15 residues long. Germline trimming cut 4 bases from V and 4 bases from J; bases unmatched to any gene: 6. CDR3: CASSGRGRNNEKLFF. For the CDR3, the DNA is TGCGCCAGCAGTGGAAGGGGGCGCAATAATGAAAAACTGTTTTTT.

The chain combines TRBV12-5 with TRBJ1-5, with 9 bases matching TRBD1. CDR1 and CDR2 (germline): LGHNT, FRNRAP. This CDR3 spans 14 amino acids. V dropped 3 bases and J dropped 4; count of bases not matched to a gene: 1. CDR3 DNA sequence: TGTGCTAGTGGTTTTGGACAGGGGAATCAGCCCCAGCATTTT. Encoded protein: CASGFGQGNQPQHF.

The chain joins TRBV4-2 to TRBJ2-2; 7 bases are shared with TRBD2. The CDR3 has 16 amino acids. Germline CDR1 and CDR2: LGHNA and YNFKEQ. Trimming cost V 0 bases and J 1 base; bases outside gene matches: 2. The CDR3 DNA is TGTGCCAGCAGCCAAGAAGCTAGCGGGAACACCGGGGAGCTGTTTTTT. Translated: CASSQEASGNTGELFF.

A single count supports this clone. V gene TRBV6-6 combines with J gene TRBJ2-7, with 7 positions matching TRBD1. The CDR3 covers 15 residues. The V gene end was trimmed by 7 bases and the J gene end by 0 bases; junction bases not matched to a gene: 9. CDR1 and CDR2 from the germline V gene are MNHNY and SVGAGI (reference sequence). The DNA of the CDR3 is TGTGCCAGCAAAAATCGGGGACAGAGCTCCTACGAGCAGTACTTC. Protein product: CASKNRGQSSYEQYF.

The chain has TRBV11-3 and TRBJ2-7; 7 bases fit TRBD2. This CDR3 is built from 15 residues. The germline gives CDR1 SGHNT, CDR2 YENEEA. The V segment lost 0 bases and the J segment 2 bases; nucleotides outside the gene matches: 4. The CDR3 loop reads CASSLDPAGAYEQYF. CDR3 bases: TGTGCCAGCAGCTTAGATCCTGCGGGAGCCTACGAGCAGTACTTC.

This clone was counted between two and nine times. V and J are TRBV15 and TRBJ1-2; D is ambiguous. V dropped 1 base and J dropped 8 bases, with 11 bases sitting between them. The V gene's germline CDR1 is LNHNV and CDR2 YYDKDF (reference sequence). The CDR3 is 13 residues long. In DNA form, the CDR3 reads TGTGCCACCAGCAGAGTCTGGGGAGGAGGCTACACCTTC. It codes for CATSRVWGGGYTF.

This chain joins TRBV28 and TRBJ1-2; D possibly corresponds to TRBD1 (6 bases). Germline CDR1 MDHEN, CDR2 SYDVKM. The ends were cut back, 2 bases at V and 5 bases at J, with 9 bases in the middle. This CDR3 has 13 residues. The CDR3 bases are TGTGCCAGCAGTTTAAAGGGGGGGTATGGCTACACCTTC. Amino acids: CASSLKGGYGYTF.